These 17 T cell receptor beta chains originate from one sample sequenced in a study of vaccination effects on CD4 cells after COVID-19. Some clones are missing from TCRdb's copy, which holds only in-frame ones; the method was immunoSEQ multiplex PCR. The profile shows about 45,000 clones, approximately 77% of them singletons. Antigen-specific CD4+ T cells were expanded (with viral peptide pools) by the ViraFEST assay ahead of sequencing. The culture ran for nine to ten days, and then CD4+ T cells were isolated. PCR confirmed that the person was infected with SARS-CoV-2 between March and December 2020. Their specific antigens are unknown. The source was CD4+ T cells from PBMCs cultured with a peptide pool, collected before COVID-19 vaccination. Source of these receptors: a human donor who had a prior SARS-CoV-2 infection.

J is TRBJ1-1 and V is TRBV2, with a possible D match to TRBD1 (6 bases). Germline values: CDR1 SNHLY, CDR2 FYNNEI. Trimming pared 4 bases from V and 1 base from J, leaving 7 bases between. This CDR3 has 13 residues. This chain's CDR3 is CASSAQGNTEAFF. In DNA form, the CDR3 reads TGTGCCAGCAGTGCACAGGGGAACACTGAAGCTTTCTTT. The full variable domain, rest sourced from reference TRBV2 and TRBJ1-1, is EPEVTQTPSHQVTQMGQEVILRCVPISNHLYFYWYRQILGQKVEFLVSFYNNEISEKSEIFDDQFSVERPDGSNFTLKIRSTKLEDSAMYFCASSAQGNTEAFFGQGTRLTVV.

The chain couples TRBV6-5 to TRBJ1-4; 10 bases map to TRBD1. The CDR3 length is 14 residues. The germline gives CDR1 MNHEY, CDR2 SVGAGI. After removal of 4 bases from V and 7 bases from J, the junction contained 3 bases not matched to a gene. The DNA for the CDR3 is TGTGCCAGCAGTTTGACAGGGGGCGGTGAAAAACTGTTTTTT. Translation: CASSLTGGGEKLFF.

CDR3 nucleotide sequence: TGTGCCAGCAGAAGGGGGATGTATCAGCCCCAGCATTTT. This codes for CASRRGMYQPQHF. The rearrangement joins TRBV6-5 to TRBJ1-5; D is possibly TRBD1 (6 bases). Trimming took 6 bases from V and 5 from J, leaving 11 bases between them. Germline V gene sequence: CDR1 MNHEY, CDR2 SVGAGI. This CDR3 contains 13 residues.

This clone was observed a few times. Here the CDR3 DNA reads TGTGCCAGCAGTGAATGGGATCAGGGATACTCCTACAATGAGCAGTTCTTC. Translation gives CASSEWDQGYSYNEQFF. The chain couples TRBV6-1 to TRBJ2-1; tentative D call: TRBD1 (5 bases). The CDR3 covers 17 residues. Trimming took 2 bases from V and 0 from J, leaving 14 bases between them. Looked up from germline, CDR1 is MNHNS and CDR2 is SASEGT.

The chain employs TRBV7-2 and TRBJ2-3; 10 nucleotides agree with TRBD2. From germline, CDR1 is SGHTA and CDR2 FQGNSA. The CDR3 totals 16 residues. V trimming: 6 bases; J trimming: 4 bases; junction bases outside the gene matches: 10. The CDR3 region is CASRNEQRGGADTQYF. DNA for the CDR3: TGTGCCAGCAGGAATGAACAGCGGGGGGGTGCAGATACGCAGTATTTT.

This chain joins TRBV27 and TRBJ1-2, with 8 bases fitting TRBD1. The germline V gene has CDR1 MNHEY and CDR2 SMNVEV (reference sequence). J gave up 5 bases and V 4 bases, and 6 bases lay outside the gene matches. This CDR3 contains 14 residues. The CDR3 DNA sequence: TGTGCCAGCAGTTCCCAAAGGACAGGGTATGGCTACACCTTC. Residues: CASSSQRTGYGYTF.

This chain joins TRBV5-4 and TRBJ1-2; possible D gene TRBD1, 5 bases. Germline V lookup: CDR1 SGHNT, CDR2 YYREEE (reference sequence). This CDR3 comprises 14 residues. The V end was cut by 3 bases, the J end by 8 bases, with 17 bases between. CDR3 loop: CASSSVAMGRGYTF. Here the CDR3 DNA reads TGTGCCAGCAGCTCGGTTGCGATGGGACGGGGCTACACCTTC. The variable domain in full, completed from reference TRBV5-4 and TRBJ1-2, reads ETGVTQSPTHLIKTRGQQVTLRCSSQSGHNTVSWYQQALGQGPQFIFQYYREEENGRGNFPPRFSGLQFPNYSSELNVNALELDDSALYLCASSSVAMGRGYTFGSGTRLTVV.

The chain links TRBV27 to TRBJ2-7; D is possibly TRBD1 (6 bases). Trimming took 5 bases from V and 4 from J, leaving 12 bases between them. There are 13 residues in the CDR3. Per the germline V gene, CDR1 is MNHEY and CDR2 is SMNVEV (reference sequence). CDR3 sequence reads: CASSPRGAYEQYF. The CDR3 DNA follows: TGTGCCAGCAGTCCCAGGGGTGCGTACGAGCAGTACTTC.

The chain combines TRBV16 with TRBJ2-3; 7 bases align to TRBD1. Per the germline V gene, CDR1 is KGHSY and CDR2 is FQNENV. The CDR3 is 17 amino acids. Germline trimming cut 0 bases from V and 1 base from J; bases unmatched to any gene: 7. CDR3 in DNA: TGTGCCAGCAGCCAATCGGTCGTCACAGGGGGCACAGATACGCAGTATTTT. Protein: CASSQSVVTGGTDTQYF.

This chain links TRBV30 with TRBJ1-5; TRBD1 agrees at 7 bases. Trimming removed 2 bases from V and 0 bases from J; junction bases left unmatched: 4. CDR1 GTSNPN and CDR2 SVGIG come from the germline V gene (reference sequence). This CDR3 contains 15 residues. DNA for the CDR3: TGTGCCTGGAGTCAGGGGGGGAATAGCAATCAGCCCCAGCATTTT. Encoded protein: CAWSQGGNSNQPQHF.

The chain carries TRBV4-2 and TRBJ2-1; D remains unclear. The CDR3 runs to 17 residues. Trimming shortened V by 0 bases and J by 5 bases, and 17 bases separated the two germline ends. CDR1 LGHNA and CDR2 YNFKEQ come from the germline V gene. The CDR3 DNA reads TGTGCCAGCAGCCAAGATTTCATCCCTCAGGAGCACAATGAGCAGTTCTTC. Protein sequence: CASSQDFIPQEHNEQFF.

The chain joins TRBV30 to TRBJ1-5; D gene uncertain. CDR1 and CDR2 from the germline V gene are GTSNPN and SVGIG (reference sequence). V lost 0 bases to trimming and J lost 3 bases, with 6 bases between them. This CDR3 has 13 amino acids. CDR3 sequence: CAWSVGYNQPQHF. CDR3 DNA sequence: TGTGCCTGGAGTGTAGGGTACAATCAGCCCCAGCATTTT.

The genes are TRBV18 and TRBJ1-2; TRBD1 aligns across 8 bases. Germline lookup yields CDR1 KGHSH and CDR2 LQKENI. The CDR3 totals 15 residues. The trim removed 4 bases at V and 2 bases at J, leaving 6 bases unmatched. CDR3 nucleotides: TGTGCCAGCTCACACGACAGGGGACAAAACTATGGCTACACCTTC. This encodes CASSHDRGQNYGYTF.

The chain couples TRBV2 to TRBJ1-1; D is possibly TRBD1 (6 bases). The CDR3 has 13 residues. CDR1 is SNHLY and CDR2 is FYNNEI in the germline V gene. The V and J ends lost 7 bases and 1 base respectively, with 10 bases between them. The CDR3 DNA reads TGTGCCAGCACCTTACAGGGGAACACTGAAGCTTTCTTT. Translating gives CASTLQGNTEAFF.

The rearrangement joins TRBV11-3 to TRBJ2-7, with a weak D call TRBD1 (5 bases). Germline lookup yields CDR1 SGHNT and CDR2 YENEEA. V lost 5 bases, J lost 5 bases, and 13 bases lay in between. The CDR3 runs 13 residues. In nucleotides, the CDR3 is TGTGCCAGCAGCCCAGGGCGGTCCCACGAGCAGTACTTC. It specifies CASSPGRSHEQYF.

The chain carries TRBV15 and TRBJ2-3; 8 bases are shared with TRBD2. Germline values: CDR1 LNHNV, CDR2 YYDKDF (reference sequence). The CDR3 spans 16 residues. Unmatched junction bases numbered 9, after V lost 5 bases and J lost 2 bases. The CDR3 is CATSPPSGGNTDTQYF. CDR3 nucleotide sequence: TGTGCCACCAGCCCCCCCAGCGGGGGCAACACAGATACGCAGTATTTT.

The V and J genes are TRBV11-1 and TRBJ1-1, with 8 bases fitting TRBD1. Germline assignment: CDR1 SGHAT and CDR2 FQDESV (reference sequence). The CDR3 runs 15 residues. J was trimmed by 6 bases and V by 3 bases; bases with no gene match: 9. The CDR3 DNA reads as TGTGCCAGCAGCTTGTCCGGGACAGGAGTCCCTGAAGCTTTCTTT. Its translation is CASSLSGTGVPEAFF.